Described below is a single TCR beta chain sequence and its context. These data are taken from a study of T-cell reconstitution after alpha-beta-depleted transplantation in children. The TCRbeta library incorporated unique molecular identifiers. TCRdb reprocessed the PCR reads with MiXCR, giving one entry per CDR3 protein. The sample contains 400,000 to 500,000 distinct CDR3 sequences, approximately 10% of which appear only once. The germline V gene encodes CDR1 MGHRA and CDR2 YSYEKL. The CDR3 contains 16 residues. Trimming removed 0 bases from V and 4 bases from J, with 12 bases in between. The source was PBMCs from the stem cell graft donor, collected from the stem cell graft. The origin of this receptor is a human donor who donated a stem cell graft to a child with acute myeloid leukemia. This chain joins TRBV4-1 and TRBJ2-2; D is perhaps TRBD1 (6 bases). This chain's CDR3 is CASSQDLGAGTGELFF. CDR3 in DNA: TGCGCCAGCAGCCAAGATTTGGGGGCAGGCACCGGGGAGCTGTTTTTT.